The 14 T cell receptor beta chains below were found in one sample sequenced in a study of T cell repertoires in cytomegalovirus infection. TCRdb independently ran MiXCR on the reads; one entry per CDR3 protein. Among over 300,000 distinct CDR3 sequences listed, roughly a sixth were seen once. Sequencing was performed on PBMCs. The receptor set was obtained from a human donor in good health (CMV status not recorded). Some clones in this sample may be carry-over from other donors' samples.

This clonotype has a count of ten or more. V is TRBV6-2 or TRBV6-3 and J is TRBJ1-1; possibly TRBD1 for D (6 bases). CDR1 MNHEY and CDR2 SVGEGT come from the germline V gene. The CDR3 is made up of 16 amino acids. The V and J ends lost 2 bases and 0 bases respectively, with 13 bases between them. CDR3 region: CASSYAAGEMNTEAFF. In nucleotides, the CDR3 is TGTGCCAGCAGTTACGCGGCAGGGGAAATGAACACTGAAGCTTTCTTT.

This clonotype was seen at least ten times. The chain joins TRBV7-2 to TRBJ2-7; D may be TRBD1 (5 bases). The CDR3 contains 14 residues. Germline V gives CDR1 SGHTA, CDR2 FQGNSA. V was cut by 5 bases and J by 7 bases, with 18 bases left in between. The CDR3 DNA reads TGTGCCAGCAGCCTCGATGAACAGGTTAGGGAGCAGTACTTC. This encodes CASSLDEQVREQYF.

This chain uses TRBV7-6 with TRBJ2-1; D perhaps matches TRBD1 (5 bases). The CDR3 spans 19 residues. The V and J ends lost 5 bases and 0 bases respectively, with 23 bases between them. The germline gives CDR1 SGHVS, CDR2 FNYEAQ. CDR3 amino acids: CASSHPKGFGSSSYNEQFF. Here the CDR3 DNA reads TGTGCCAGCAGCCACCCGAAGGGGTTTGGATCAAGCTCCTACAATGAGCAGTTCTTC.

CDR3 coding DNA: TGTGCCAGCAGCGCCCGCGCGGGACAAATGGGTGAGCAGTTCTTC. Encoded protein: CASSARAGQMGEQFF. This sequence joins TRBV7-2 and TRBJ2-1; D may correspond to TRBD1 or TRBD2 (6 bases each). V lost 5 bases and J lost 9, with 20 bases in between. The CDR3 extends over 15 amino acids. Germline CDR1 SGHTA, CDR2 FQGNSA.

The table lists this clonotype with many counts. The chain uses TRBV7-2 and TRBJ1-5; D remains unclear. The CDR3 loop spans 13 amino acids. Trimming left V 2 bases short and J 4 bases short, with 6 bases between. The germline CDR1 and CDR2 sequences are SGHTA and FQGNSA. For the CDR3, the DNA is TGTGCCAGCAGCTTATACGAGAATCAGCCCCAGCATTTT. Translated: CASSLYENQPQHF.

This clonotype occurred a few times. CDR3 protein: CASSEEVRLNQPQHF. The CDR3 bases are TGTGCCAGCAGTGAAGAGGTACGGCTCAATCAGCCCCAGCATTTT. The gene calls are TRBV6-1 and TRBJ1-5; D uncertain. CDR3 length equals 15 residues. Germline V lookup: CDR1 MNHNS, CDR2 SASEGT. Deletions cut 1 base from V and 3 bases from J, with 10 bases between.

This clonotype was detected ten times or more. J is TRBJ1-6 and V is TRBV11-2; D gene ambiguous. The CDR3 has 14 residues. V was shortened by 1 base and J by 11 bases, with 12 bases between the two germline ends. In germline, CDR1 is SGHAT, CDR2 FQNNGV. The CDR3 coding sequence is TGTGCCAGCAGCTTAGGGCAGGCAAACGCACCCCTCCACTTT. It specifies CASSLGQANAPLHF.

This clonotype has more than one count but fewer than ten. The CDR3 is CASHLAGGYNEQFF. The CDR3 DNA sequence: TGTGCCAGTCACCTAGCGGGTGGGTACAATGAGCAGTTCTTC. The J gene is TRBJ2-1, the V gene TRBV19, with 8 bases aligning to TRBD2. With 8 bases clipped from V and 4 bases from J, the junction kept 7 bases outside the gene matches. Germline CDR1 LNHDA, CDR2 SQIVND (reference sequence). This CDR3 comprises 14 residues.

This clonotype was recorded a few times. J is TRBJ1-3 and V is TRBV4-1; D not resolved. Germline V gene data show CDR1 as MGHRA and CDR2 as YSYEKL. The CDR3 runs 16 residues. Between the trimmed V and J ends, which lost 1 base and 0 bases, there was a span of 10 bases. CDR3 region: CASSQGRQSSGNTIYF. DNA for the CDR3: TGCGCCAGCAGCCAAGGGAGACAAAGCTCTGGAAACACCATATATTTT.

There are a few counts of this clonotype. This chain joins TRBV6-1 and TRBJ2-7, with D perhaps matching TRBD1 (6 bases). Germline V gene data show CDR1 as MNHNS and CDR2 as SASEGT. This CDR3 is 14 amino acids long. V was shortened by 8 bases and J by 2 bases, with 16 bases between the two germline ends. CDR3 nucleotide sequence: TGTGCCAGCGGGGGCTTGGTCAGCCCCTACGAGCAGTACTTC. It specifies CASGGLVSPYEQYF.

The chain is built from TRBV9 and TRBJ2-6; D gene unclear. The V gene's germline CDR1 is SGDLS and CDR2 YYNGEE. Trimming removed 4 bases from V and 0 bases from J, with 11 bases in between. The CDR3 runs to 16 residues. The CDR3 loop reads CASSTRRSSGANVLTF. The CDR3 DNA sequence: TGTGCCAGCAGCACCCGCCGCAGCTCTGGGGCCAACGTCCTGACTTTC.

This clonotype came up many times. V gene TRBV7-9 combines with J gene TRBJ1-1; D is undetermined. Germline V CDR1 and CDR2: SEHNR, FQNEAQ (reference sequence). This CDR3 is built from 14 residues. Trimming shortened V by 5 bases and J by 0 bases, and 10 bases separated the two germline ends. CDR3 in DNA: TGTGCCAGCAGCGGTTACGGGATGAACACTGAAGCTTTCTTT. Translating gives CASSGYGMNTEAFF.

This clonotype was seen a handful of times. The chain recombines TRBV6-6 with TRBJ2-5; the match to TRBD1 covers 12 bases. Germline V CDR1 and CDR2: MNHNY, SVGAGI (reference sequence). V trimming: 2 bases; J trimming: 2 bases; junction bases outside the gene matches: 6. The CDR3 totals 17 residues. Here the CDR3 DNA reads TGTGCCAGCAGTTACGACGGGACAGGGGGCGAACAAGAGACCCAGTACTTC. It yields the protein CASSYDGTGGEQETQYF.

This clonotype was recorded only once. The chain links TRBV20-1 to TRBJ2-3; D unresolved. This CDR3 contains 14 residues. CDR1 is DFQATT and CDR2 is SNEGSKA in the germline V gene (reference sequence). The V end was cut by 1 base, the J end by 7 bases, with 15 bases between. The CDR3, as DNA: TGCAGTGCTAGAGCATGGCCTTCACGGTATACGCAGTATTTT. Its translation: CSARAWPSRYTQYF.